The 3 T cell receptor beta chains below were found in one sample sequenced in a study of T cells in Graves' hyperthyroidism and ophthalmopathy. The TCR beta CDR3 regions underwent amplification using RNA transcripts as the source. HTBI primers were employed in a first-round RT-PCR of the TCR CDR3. TCRdb reanalysed the multiplex PCR reads using MiXCR and keeps one entry per CDR3 protein. Altogether approximately 700,000 distinct CDR3 sequences are present, 45% being singletons, with the ten largest covering 7% to 7.5%. The specimen sequenced was peripheral blood or thyroid tissue (not recorded which). The receptors come from an adult man with Graves' disease, either hyperthyroidism or ophthalmopathy (not recorded which).

The rearrangement uses TRBV24-1 and TRBJ1-3; weak D call: TRBD1 (6 bases). V lost 4 bases and J 0 bases, leaving 12 bases between the germline ends. The CDR3 totals 16 residues. CDR1 and CDR2 from the germline V gene are KGHDR and SFDVKD. This chain's CDR3 is CATSDPTGSSGNTIYF. As DNA, the CDR3 is TGTGCCACCAGTGACCCAACAGGGAGCTCTGGAAACACCATATATTTT.

The J gene is TRBJ1-5, the V gene TRBV2; 8 bases agree with TRBD1. Germline CDR1 is SNHLY and CDR2 is FYNNEI. The CDR3 loop spans 15 amino acids. Trimming took 4 bases from V and 5 from J; bases not matched to a gene: 7. The CDR3 bases are TGTGCCAGCAGTGCCTCAGGGGGCTCGCATCAGCCCCAGCATTTT. Amino acid sequence: CASSASGGSHQPQHF.

The rearrangement joins TRBV6-5 to TRBJ1-2; D call uncertain. The CDR3 extends over 11 amino acids. Looked up from germline, CDR1 is MNHEY and CDR2 is SVGAGI. V lost 5 bases to trimming and J lost 5 bases, with 6 bases between them. The CDR3 nucleotides read TGTGCCAGCAGTATGTCTTATGGCTACACCTTC. Its protein is CASSMSYGYTF.